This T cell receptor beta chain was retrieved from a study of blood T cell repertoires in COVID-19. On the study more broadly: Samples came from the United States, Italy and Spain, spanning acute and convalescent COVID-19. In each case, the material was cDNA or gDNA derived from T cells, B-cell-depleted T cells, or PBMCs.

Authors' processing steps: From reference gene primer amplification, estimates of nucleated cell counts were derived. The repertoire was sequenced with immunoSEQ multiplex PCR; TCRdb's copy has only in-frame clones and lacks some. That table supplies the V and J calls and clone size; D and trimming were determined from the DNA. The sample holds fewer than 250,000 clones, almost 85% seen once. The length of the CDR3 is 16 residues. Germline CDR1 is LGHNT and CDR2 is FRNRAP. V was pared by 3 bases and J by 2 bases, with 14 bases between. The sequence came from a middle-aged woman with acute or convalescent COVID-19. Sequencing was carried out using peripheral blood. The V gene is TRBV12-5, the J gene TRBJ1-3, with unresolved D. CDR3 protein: CASGLGAGGTGNTIYF. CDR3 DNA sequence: TGTGCTAGTGGTTTAGGTGCGGGAGGCACTGGAAACACCATATATTTT.